The clone carrying this TCR beta chain was counted only a few times. Just one base apart from a much larger clone, this may be a read error. This sample is part of a study of read filtering for tumor transcriptome and immune sequencing. Trimming removed 5 bases at V and 12 bases at J, with 11 bases between. CDR1 is SQVTM and CDR2 is ANQGSEA in the germline V gene. The CDR3 sequence is 10 residues long. This library used approximately 370 ng RNA and molecular barcoded adaptors spanning alpha/delta and beta/gamma chains. TCRdb reprocessed the reads via MiXCR and lists one record per CDR3 protein. The sample yields about 130,000 distinct CDR3 sequences, 13% seen once.

The sequence was collected from a donor older than 35 with multiple myeloma. The specimen sequenced was a population of CD138-negative cells sorted from bone marrow. The rearrangement uses TRBV29-1 and TRBJ2-1, with D maybe TRBD2 (5 bases). The DNA for the CDR3 is TGCAGCGTTTTGGCAGGAGGGCAGTTCTTC. Translating gives CSVLAGGQFF.